A single sample gave rise to the 7 T cell receptor beta chains below, sequenced in a study of blood T cells in healthy people across ages (dated by TCRdb to the mid-2010s). Library preparation employed 5' RACE. Sequencing was performed on an Illumina HiSeq 2500. A second PCR of roughly 6 to 11 cycles was run with a J-beta primer mix and a sample-barcoded 5' primer. The public reads were run again by TCRdb, first through fastp at Q25 and then through MiXCR, and only productive beta chains were kept. Every entry covers one CDR3 protein and lists the most common genes and DNA from its rows. The sample has about 290,000 distinct CDR3 sequences on record, 27% of them singletons. The biggest ten clones account for over 25% of the sample. The source material was blood. All receptors derive from a woman between 65 and 79 years old in good health.

The chain has TRBV6-5 and TRBJ2-5, with D possibly called TRBD1 or TRBD2 (5 bases each). The ends were cut back, 8 bases at V and 2 bases at J, with 9 bases in the middle. Germline loops: CDR1 MNHEY, CDR2 SVGAGI. This CDR3 has 12 residues. CDR3: CASGREQETQYF. The CDR3 nucleotides read TGTGCCAGCGGCAGGGAGCAAGAGACCCAGTACTTC.

The V and J genes are TRBV7-2 and TRBJ2-5, with 7 positions matching TRBD2. The CDR3 sequence is 14 residues long. V was clipped by 6 bases and J by 3 bases; unmatched bases: 7. Germline V lookup: CDR1 SGHTA, CDR2 FQGNSA. The CDR3: CASRSGAYEETQYF. The CDR3 DNA reads TGTGCCAGCAGAAGCGGGGCGTATGAAGAGACCCAGTACTTC.

The chain employs TRBV29-1 and TRBJ2-5, with 10 bases that match TRBD1. This CDR3 has 13 residues. J lost 4 bases, V lost 7 bases, and 6 bases had no gene match. The germline CDR1 and CDR2 sequences are SQVTM and ANQGSEA. The CDR3 region has the DNA TGCAGCGCTCGGGACAGGGGTCGAGAGACCCAGTACTTC. Translated, it gives CSARDRGRETQYF. Together with reference TRBV29-1 and TRBJ2-5, the CDR3 gives the full variable domain: SAVISQKPSRDICQRGTSLTIQCQVDSQVTMMFWYRQQPGQSLTLIATANQGSEATYESGFVIDKFPISRPNLTFSTLTVSNMSPEDSSIYLCSARDRGRETQYFGPGTRLLVL.

The chain employs TRBV27 and TRBJ2-3; D might be TRBD2 (6 bases). The V and J ends lost 2 bases and 4 bases respectively, with 16 bases between them. Germline CDR1 reads MNHEY; CDR2 reads SMNVEV (reference sequence). The length of the CDR3 is 16 residues. The CDR3 nucleotides read TGTGCCAGCAGTTTAGGGGCGGGGAAGCGCCCAGATACGCAGTATTTT. Its translation: CASSLGAGKRPDTQYF.

The chain employs TRBV10-3 and TRBJ2-5, with 9 bases fitting TRBD1. Germline V gives CDR1 ENHRY, CDR2 SYGVKD. Germline trimming cut 5 bases from V and 5 bases from J; bases unmatched to any gene: 6. This CDR3 is 14 amino acids long. The CDR3 protein is CAISQGTGSETQYF. CDR3 bases: TGTGCCATCAGTCAGGGGACAGGGTCGGAGACCCAGTACTTC.

This clonotype was picked up one time. This chain uses TRBV7-9 with TRBJ1-1; D is unresolved. Trimming removed 5 bases from V and 4 bases from J, with 8 bases in between. CDR1 is SEHNR and CDR2 is FQNEAQ in the germline V gene (reference sequence). This CDR3 is 12 amino acids long. CDR3 residues: CASSPGPTEAFF. For the CDR3, the DNA is TGTGCCAGCAGCCCCGGACCCACTGAAGCTTTCTTT.

The sample holds a few counts of this clonotype. The chain employs TRBV29-1 and TRBJ2-5; D might be TRBD2 (5 bases). The CDR3 runs 12 residues. Germline V lookup: CDR1 SQVTM, CDR2 ANQGSEA. V was trimmed by 5 bases and J by 2 bases, leaving 9 bases between them. In nucleotides, the CDR3 is TGCAGCGTTCGAGAGGGACAAGAGACCCAGTACTTC. Translated, it gives CSVREGQETQYF.